These 30 T cell receptor beta chains originate from one sample sequenced in a study of cytotoxic CD8 clonotypes in ibrutinib-treated CLL. Repertoires were generated with immunoSEQ multiplex PCR, while TCRdb's copy carries only in-frame clones and drops some. The sample contains 150,000 or so clones, 70% to 90% of which appear only once. Sequenced here: PBMCs, sampled after 24 months of ibrutinib treatment. These receptors were taken from a human donor with chronic lymphocytic leukemia.

This clone appeared once. The chain couples TRBV5-4 to TRBJ1-2, with D perhaps matching TRBD1 (6 bases). Deletions cut 1 base from V and 8 bases from J, with 21 bases between. The CDR3 totals 16 residues. Germline V CDR1 and CDR2: SGHNT, YYREEE (reference sequence). CDR3: CASSLYPPGEGGGYTF. The CDR3, as DNA: TGTGCCAGCAGCTTGTACCCGCCTGGGGAGGGGGGCGGCTACACCTTC.

This clone was recorded only once. The chain couples TRBV9 to TRBJ2-2, with D perhaps TRBD1 (6 bases). The CDR3 extends over 15 amino acids. Between the trimmed V and J ends, which lost 6 bases and 1 base, there was a span of 13 bases. Germline assignment: CDR1 SGDLS and CDR2 YYNGEE. The CDR3 nucleotides are TGTGCCAGCACAGGGGCGGTTATGAACACCGGGGAGCTGTTTTTT. Translated, it gives CASTGAVMNTGELFF.

The chain joins TRBV10-3 to TRBJ2-2; D ambiguous. V was pared by 8 bases and J by 0 bases, with 13 bases between. The CDR3 has 15 amino acids. Germline assignment: CDR1 ENHRY and CDR2 SYGVKD. CDR3 in DNA: TGTGCCATCGGGATACGGGCCGCGAACACCGGGGAGCTGTTTTTT. Translating gives CAIGIRAANTGELFF.

V gene TRBV29-1 combines with J gene TRBJ1-5, with 9 nucleotides matching TRBD1. V shed 7 bases and J 0 bases; nucleotides not matched to a gene: 22. The CDR3 sequence is 20 residues long. Germline assignment: CDR1 SQVTM and CDR2 ANQGSEA. The CDR3 coding sequence is TGCAGCGACTTACGAGACGCGGACAGGGGTGCCCATGGTAGCAATCAGCCCCAGCATTTT. The encoded protein is CSDLRDADRGAHGSNQPQHF.

The chain links TRBV4-2 to TRBJ2-7; tentative D call: TRBD2 (6 bases). The V gene lost 0 bases and the J gene lost 3 bases, with 15 bases spanning the gap. Germline V gene sequence: CDR1 LGHNA, CDR2 YNFKEQ. There are 16 residues in the CDR3. The CDR3 sequence is CASSQEFGGTLYEQYF. CDR3 nucleotide sequence: TGTGCCAGCAGCCAAGAATTCGGAGGGACCCTCTACGAGCAGTACTTC.

V is TRBV7-2 and J is TRBJ1-2, with D uncertain. V dropped 4 bases and J dropped 8 bases, with 14 bases sitting between them. Germline V lookup: CDR1 SGHTA, CDR2 FQGNSA. This CDR3 is built from 13 residues. Here the CDR3 DNA reads TGTGCCAGCAGCTCCCAAAGACGCGGGGGCTACACCTTC. Its translation is CASSSQRRGGYTF.

This chain uses TRBV28 with TRBJ2-1, with D unclear. CDR1 and CDR2 (germline): MDHEN, SYDVKM. The CDR3 loop spans 14 amino acids. The germline V and J ends were trimmed by 3 bases and 6 bases, with 12 bases remaining between them. CDR3 coding DNA: TGTGCCAGCAGTTTCCGGGCCCCCGGCAATGAGCAGTTCTTC. Encoded protein: CASSFRAPGNEQFF.

The chain links TRBV5-4 to TRBJ2-5; D may correspond to TRBD1 or TRBD2 (6 bases each). V gave up 2 bases and J gave up 1 base, with 18 bases separating them. The CDR3 is 17 residues long. Germline V CDR1 and CDR2: SGHNT, YYREEE (reference sequence). CDR3 sequence: CASSLGGGRPPQETQYF. The CDR3 nucleotides are TGTGCCAGCAGCTTAGGTGGGGGGCGCCCCCCCCAAGAGACCCAGTACTTC.

This clone was counted once. The J gene is TRBJ2-3, the V gene TRBV19, with TRBD2 matching over 8 bases. This CDR3 has 16 amino acids. V dropped 4 bases and J dropped 4; count of bases not matched to a gene: 10. From germline, CDR1 is LNHDA and CDR2 SQIVND (reference sequence). The CDR3 protein is CASSRGTSSLADTQYF. In nucleotides, the CDR3 is TGTGCCAGTAGTAGGGGGACTAGTTCCCTCGCAGATACGCAGTATTTT.

The chain links TRBV9 to TRBJ1-2; D is ambiguous. This CDR3 spans 14 amino acids. Trimming took 0 bases from V and 4 from J, leaving 10 bases between them. Germline CDR1 reads SGDLS; CDR2 reads YYNGEE. The CDR3 protein is CASSVGPGFYGYTF. CDR3 sequence (DNA): TGTGCCAGCAGCGTAGGTCCAGGATTCTATGGCTACACCTTC.

The chain uses TRBV2 and TRBJ2-3; D is perhaps TRBD2 (5 bases). This CDR3 has 13 amino acids. Germline V lookup: CDR1 SNHLY, CDR2 FYNNEI. V lost 6 bases to trimming and J lost 5 bases, with 12 bases between them. CDR3: CASRPTNLDTQYF. The CDR3 nucleotides read TGTGCCAGCAGACCGACTAATTTAGATACGCAGTATTTT.

This chain joins TRBV5-6 and TRBJ2-3, with D possibly called TRBD1 or TRBD2 (5 bases each). V was trimmed by 5 bases and J by 6 bases, leaving 16 bases between them. CDR1 SGHDT and CDR2 YYEEEE come from the germline V gene. CDR3 length: 14 amino acids. The CDR3 protein is CASSPGPRGDTQYF. CDR3 bases: TGTGCCAGCAGTCCGGGACCTCGAGGCGATACGCAGTATTTT. Complete variable domain (other parts from reference TRBV5-6 and TRBJ2-3): DAGVTQSPTHLIKTRGQQVTLRCSPKSGHDTVSWYQQALGQGPQFIFQYYEEEERQRGNFPDRFSGHQFPNYSSELNVNALLLGDSALYLCASSPGPRGDTQYFGPGTRLTVL.

The V call is TRBV19, the J call TRBJ2-7, with a possible D match to TRBD1 (5 bases). Trimming took 2 bases from V and 9 from J, leaving 14 bases between them. The CDR3 runs to 13 residues. In germline, CDR1 is LNHDA, CDR2 SQIVND (reference sequence). CDR3 nucleotide sequence: TGTGCCAGTAGTATACGGACACTCGAGGTGCAGTACTTC. Its protein is CASSIRTLEVQYF.

The rearrangement links TRBV6-1 to TRBJ1-5; a possible D gene is TRBD1 (5 bases). V was trimmed by 1 base and J by 2 bases, leaving 21 bases between them. Germline CDR1 reads MNHNS; CDR2 reads SASEGT. This CDR3 contains 19 residues. The CDR3 region is CASSEGFFVGAGGNQPQHF. In DNA form, the CDR3 reads TGTGCCAGCAGTGAAGGTTTTTTCGTAGGGGCCGGGGGCAATCAGCCCCAGCATTTT.

A few counts support this clone. The rearrangement links TRBV2 to TRBJ1-5; D not resolved. V was shortened by 4 bases and J by 0 bases, with 4 bases between the two germline ends. The CDR3 extends over 13 amino acids. Germline values: CDR1 SNHLY, CDR2 FYNNEI. The CDR3 sequence is CASSVDSNQPQHF. CDR3 sequence (DNA): TGTGCCAGCAGTGTTGATAGCAATCAGCCCCAGCATTTT.

The V call is TRBV6-5, the J call TRBJ1-2; 7 nucleotides agree with TRBD1. The CDR3 runs 12 residues. Germline V gene sequence: CDR1 MNHEY, CDR2 SVGAGI. V lost 5 bases and J lost 4; bases outside the gene matches: 1. The CDR3 protein is CASSTGAYGYTF. In nucleotides, the CDR3 is TGTGCCAGCAGTACAGGGGCCTATGGCTACACCTTC.

J is TRBJ1-5 and V is TRBV10-2, with no clear D. This CDR3 has 15 residues. Trimming took 8 bases from V and 0 from J, leaving 14 bases between them. Germline CDR1 and CDR2: WSHSY and SAAADI. The CDR3 here is CASAQSWNSNQPQHF. The CDR3 coding sequence is TGCGCCAGCGCTCAAAGCTGGAATAGCAATCAGCCCCAGCATTTT.

The V gene is TRBV7-2, the J gene TRBJ1-5; 8 bases map to TRBD1. The junction had 9 bases not matched to a gene; V was cut back by 4 bases and J by 7 bases. The V gene's germline CDR1 is SGHTA and CDR2 FQGNSA. CDR3 length: 15 amino acids. The CDR3 is CASSSGTGPGQPQHF. CDR3 coding DNA: TGTGCCAGCAGCTCCGGGACAGGCCCGGGGCAGCCCCAGCATTTT. Based on the CDR3 plus reference TRBV7-2 and TRBJ1-5, the full variable domain is GAGVSQSPSNKVTEKGKDVELRCDPISGHTALYWYRQSLGQGLEFLIYFQGNSAPDKSGLPSDRFSAERTGGSVSTLTIQRTQQEDSAVYLCASSSGTGPGQPQHFGDGTRLSIL.

The chain employs TRBV6-6 and TRBJ2-7; TRBD1 agrees at 8 bases. Germline V gene sequence: CDR1 MNHNY, CDR2 SVGAGI (reference sequence). Unmatched junction bases numbered 9, after V lost 5 bases and J lost 3 bases. This CDR3 region has 15 residues. The CDR3 region has the DNA TGTGCCAGCAGTAACCTTCAGGGGGCTGACTACGAGCAGTACTTC. As protein: CASSNLQGADYEQYF.

This rearrangement joins TRBV28 to TRBJ2-4; D might be TRBD1 (6 bases). V was shortened by 2 bases and J by 0 bases, with 8 bases between the two germline ends. CDR1 is MDHEN and CDR2 is SYDVKM in the germline V gene. The CDR3 spans 15 residues. CDR3 loop: CASSLRTVAKNIQYF. The CDR3 region has the DNA TGTGCCAGCAGTTTAAGGACAGTAGCCAAAAACATTCAGTACTTC.

This clone was found a few times. The V and J genes are TRBV19 and TRBJ2-7; D possibly matches TRBD1 or TRBD2 (5 bases each). Germline CDR1 and CDR2: LNHDA and SQIVND (reference sequence). Trimming removed 5 bases from V and 4 bases from J, with 18 bases in between. This CDR3 has 15 amino acids. CDR3 nucleotide sequence: TGTGCCAGTAGTTCAAAACCGGGACCCGGTTACGAGCAGTACTTC. It specifies CASSSKPGPGYEQYF.

The CDR3 DNA sequence: TGTGCCAGCAGTGACGATTCTACAGCCCCGGGGGACTATGGCTACACCTTC. Amino acids: CASSDDSTAPGDYGYTF. V is TRBV6-1 and J is TRBJ1-2; D is perhaps TRBD1 (5 bases). The CDR3 contains 17 residues. Germline V gives CDR1 MNHNS, CDR2 SASEGT. With 3 bases removed from V and 3 bases from J, the gap between germline ends came to 20 bases.

V usage is TRBV7-2 and J usage is TRBJ2-7; 11 bases agree with TRBD2. V lost 4 bases, J lost 4 bases, and 6 bases stayed unmatched. Germline V lookup: CDR1 SGHTA, CDR2 FQGNSA. The CDR3 totals 15 residues. In nucleotides, the CDR3 is TGTGCCAGCAGCTGGCGACTAGCGGGGACTTACGAGCAGTACTTC. Its translation: CASSWRLAGTYEQYF. The variable domain in full, completed from reference TRBV7-2 and TRBJ2-7, reads GAGVSQSPSNKVTEKGKDVELRCDPISGHTALYWYRQSLGQGLEFLIYFQGNSAPDKSGLPSDRFSAERTGGSVSTLTIQRTQQEDSAVYLCASSWRLAGTYEQYFGPGTRLTVT.

Of note for this clone: At one end, the junction sequence differs from germline, possibly due to a read error. The rearrangement joins TRBV5-8 to TRBJ2-7; 12 bases match TRBD2. This CDR3 region has 12 residues. Germline CDR1 reads SGHTS; CDR2 reads YDEGEE. This CDR3 is CASSLLAGGPHF. CDR3 nucleotide sequence: TGTGCCAGCAGCTTGCTAGCGGGAGGGCCGCACTTC.

CDR3 region: CASSRGQTNTEAFF. Written as DNA, the CDR3 is TGTGCCAGCAGCCGGGGGCAGACGAACACTGAAGCTTTCTTT. V and J are TRBV9 and TRBJ1-1, with D possibly TRBD1 on 6 matching bases. Germline assignment: CDR1 SGDLS and CDR2 YYNGEE. The CDR3 length is 14 residues. V was shortened by 4 bases and J by 1 base, with 11 bases between the two germline ends.

This clone was recorded once. The chain has TRBV7-9 and TRBJ1-3, with no clear D. Germline-derived CDR1 and CDR2 are SEHNR and FQNEAQ (reference sequence). V was clipped by 8 bases and J by 0 bases, with 23 bases between them. This CDR3 spans 18 amino acids. The CDR3 sequence is CASPSGGKEGLSGNTIYF. In nucleotides, the CDR3 is TGTGCCAGCCCCTCGGGCGGCAAAGAAGGGCTCTCTGGAAACACCATATATTTT.

V usage is TRBV15 and J usage is TRBJ2-3; D unclear. CDR1 and CDR2 (germline): LNHNV, YYDKDF (reference sequence). V was trimmed by 3 bases and J by 5 bases, leaving 9 bases between them. The CDR3 loop spans 13 amino acids. The CDR3 is CATSSRVEDTQYF. Here the CDR3 DNA reads TGTGCCACCAGCAGCCGGGTCGAAGATACGCAGTATTTT.

The chain is built from TRBV30 and TRBJ1-4, with TRBD1 matching over 8 bases. The CDR3 sequence is 14 residues long. CDR1 is GTSNPN, CDR2 SVGIG, per germline (reference sequence). V shed 4 bases, J shed 10 bases, and the junction held 11 bases outside the gene matches. CDR3 amino acids: CAWTAGQGVGKLFF. For the CDR3, the DNA is TGTGCCTGGACTGCAGGACAGGGCGTAGGAAAACTGTTTTTT.

This chain joins TRBV5-1 and TRBJ2-7; D unresolved. There are 16 residues in the CDR3. The V end was cut by 1 base, the J end by 2 bases, with 16 bases between. In germline, CDR1 is SGHRS, CDR2 YFSETQ. CDR3 protein: CASSLYLGASTYEQYF. CDR3 bases: TGCGCCAGCAGCTTGTATTTGGGTGCTTCAACCTACGAGCAGTACTTC.

J is TRBJ2-4 and V is TRBV7-9; no definite D call. CDR3 length: 15 amino acids. CDR1 SEHNR and CDR2 FQNEAQ come from the germline V gene (reference sequence). Deletions cut 4 bases from V and 0 bases from J, with 10 bases between. CDR3 DNA sequence: TGTGCCAGCAGCTCGAGGTTGGAAGCCAAAAACATTCAGTACTTC. This sequence encodes CASSSRLEAKNIQYF.